The 32 T cell receptor beta chains given below trace back to one sample, sequenced in a study of OX40 agonist ivuxolimab in advanced cancers. The data were produced by immunoSEQ multiplex PCR, yet TCRdb's version contains in-frame clones alone and is incomplete. This sample has about 42,000 clones; around 84% occur once, and the top ten carry 20% to 25%. The sequencing here drew on CD4+ or CD8+ T cells sorted from blood, taken in a trial of the OX40 agonist ivuxolimab. All receptors derive from an adult with an advanced solid tumor such as melanoma, head and neck, liver or kidney cancer.

The V call is TRBV6-1, the J call TRBJ2-7, with D possibly matching TRBD2 (7 bases). CDR3 length: 14 residues. CDR1 is MNHNS, CDR2 SASEGT, per germline. Trimming took 4 bases from V and 5 from J, leaving 15 bases between them. CDR3 sequence: CASSVRGASNEQYF. CDR3 coding DNA: TGTGCCAGCAGTGTTCGGGGGGCGTCCAACGAGCAGTACTTC.

This chain uses TRBV9 with TRBJ2-1; unclear D gene. CDR1 and CDR2 from the germline V gene are SGDLS and YYNGEE. The V end was cut by 0 bases, the J end by 16 bases, with 14 bases between. The CDR3 consists of 12 residues. The CDR3 reads CASSVAVTPQFF. CDR3 DNA: TGTGCCAGCAGCGTAGCTGTGACACCTCAATTCTTC.

This clone showed up just once. The rearrangement uses TRBV7-9 and TRBJ1-1; D possibly corresponds to TRBD1 (5 bases). Germline V lookup: CDR1 SEHNR, CDR2 FQNEAQ (reference sequence). This CDR3 comprises 12 residues. V lost 1 base to trimming and J lost 7 bases, with 7 bases between them. CDR3 sequence reads: CASSLGGIEAFF. CDR3 in DNA: TGTGCCAGCAGCTTAGGGGGGATTGAAGCTTTCTTT.

The chain has TRBV2 and TRBJ1-4; a possible D gene is TRBD1 (6 bases). Germline V gene sequence: CDR1 SNHLY, CDR2 FYNNEI. The CDR3 totals 14 residues. V lost 8 bases and J lost 0, with 10 bases in between. The CDR3, as DNA: TGTGCCAGCGGACAGCCAGCAACTAATGAAAAACTGTTTTTT. Its protein is CASGQPATNEKLFF.

This clone showed up just a few times. The CDR3 DNA sequence: TGCGCCAGCAGCCAGGGGGGAACCTACGAGCAGTACGTC. Its translation is CASSQGGTYEQYV. The rearrangement links TRBV4-1 to TRBJ2-7; possible D gene TRBD2, 6 bases. Deletions cut 3 bases from V and 2 bases from J, with 8 bases between. The germline gives CDR1 MGHRA, CDR2 YSYEKL. The CDR3 consists of 13 residues.

This rearrangement joins TRBV9 to TRBJ1-2; TRBD1 is a possible D gene (5 bases). CDR1 is SGDLS, CDR2 YYNGEE, per germline. The CDR3 is made up of 12 amino acids. Trimming pared 6 bases from V and 2 bases from J, leaving 8 bases between. CDR3 bases: TGTGCCAGCAATCGGGGGAACTATGGCTACACCTTC. Protein product: CASNRGNYGYTF.

V and J are TRBV9 and TRBJ1-6, with TRBD1 as a possible D gene (6 bases). The CDR3 extends over 16 amino acids. The V end was cut by 3 bases, the J end by 0 bases, with 10 bases between. Per germline, CDR1 SGDLS and CDR2 YYNGEE. In DNA form, the CDR3 reads TGTGCCAGCAGCGCCGACAGGAGCTCCTATAATTCACCCCTCCACTTT. Its protein product is CASSADRSSYNSPLHF.

This clone is medium-sized (0.01 to 0.1%) in the sample. This chain connects TRBV5-8 to TRBJ2-7, with D maybe TRBD1 (6 bases). Between the trimmed V and J ends, which lost 4 bases and 7 bases, there was a span of 12 bases. Germline CDR1 is SGHTS and CDR2 is YDEGEE. This CDR3 spans 12 amino acids. CDR3 sequence reads: CASSLGTSEQYV. The DNA for the CDR3 is TGTGCCAGCAGCCTGGGGACAAGTGAGCAGTACGTC.

V and J are TRBV29-1 and TRBJ1-4; weak D call: TRBD1 (5 bases). CDR3 size: 14 residues. Per the germline V gene, CDR1 is SQVTM and CDR2 is ANQGSEA. V was trimmed by 6 bases and J by 7 bases, leaving 18 bases between them. The DNA of the CDR3 is TGCAGCGTCGACGAGGGGTTAACGGGTGAAAAACTGTTTTTT. Translation: CSVDEGLTGEKLFF.

The chain uses TRBV4-1 and TRBJ1-1; 7 positions match TRBD1. V shed 5 bases and J 0 bases; nucleotides not matched to a gene: 6. This CDR3 has 15 amino acids. The germline gives CDR1 MGHRA, CDR2 YSYEKL. The CDR3 sequence is CASSSRQGMNTEAFF. The CDR3 DNA is TGCGCCAGCAGCAGCCGACAGGGAATGAACACTGAAGCTTTCTTT.

V is TRBV7-9 and J is TRBJ2-7; D gene ambiguous. The germline V gene has CDR1 SEHNR and CDR2 FQNEAQ (reference sequence). Trimming removed 6 bases from V and 0 bases from J, with 9 bases in between. CDR3 length: 13 residues. The CDR3 DNA sequence: TGTGCCAGCAGTCTTAGCAGCTCCTACGAGCAGTACTTC. This codes for CASSLSSSYEQYF.

The chain has TRBV6-4 and TRBJ1-3; D possibly corresponds to TRBD1 (6 bases). The germline V gene has CDR1 MRHNA and CDR2 SNTAGT. Trimming pared 2 bases from V and 2 bases from J, leaving 7 bases between. CDR3 length: 14 residues. CDR3 sequence reads: CASSDRDTGNTIYF. CDR3 nucleotides: TGTGCCAGCAGTGACCGGGACACTGGAAACACCATATATTTT.

This chain joins TRBV5-1 and TRBJ2-3, with 7 bases fitting TRBD2. The J segment lost 6 bases and the V segment lost 4 bases, leaving 5 bases of the junction unmatched. Germline V lookup: CDR1 SGHRS, CDR2 YFSETQ. This CDR3 has 13 residues. CDR3 DNA: TGCGCCAGCAGCCTCGGACTAGGGGATACGCAGTATTTT. It yields the protein CASSLGLGDTQYF.

The chain uses TRBV19 and TRBJ2-1; maybe TRBD1 (5 bases). V shed 4 bases and J shed 3 bases, with 7 bases lying between them. In germline, CDR1 is LNHDA, CDR2 SQIVND (reference sequence). This CDR3 is built from 13 residues. The CDR3 protein is CASSTGHYNEQFF. The CDR3 region has the DNA TGTGCCAGTAGTACCGGACACTACAATGAGCAGTTCTTC.

The chain carries TRBV6-5 and TRBJ2-7; no definite D call. Trimming stripped 10 bases from V and 3 bases from J, with 13 bases between. The CDR3 is 12 amino acids. In germline, CDR1 is MNHEY, CDR2 SVGAGI. The CDR3 is CATGTGFYEQYF. The CDR3 DNA reads as TGTGCCACCGGTACGGGTTTCTACGAGCAGTACTTC.

The V and J genes are TRBV2 and TRBJ1-4; possible D gene TRBD1, 5 bases. V was cut by 7 bases and J by 8 bases, with 14 bases left in between. CDR3 length equals 13 residues. Germline V gene sequence: CDR1 SNHLY, CDR2 FYNNEI. The CDR3 here is CASTGDGEEKLFF. The CDR3 nucleotides are TGTGCCAGCACCGGGGACGGGGAAGAAAAACTGTTTTTT.

The CDR3 loop reads CASSLRDTDTQYF. The DNA for the CDR3 is TGTGCCAGCAGCTTACGGGACACAGATACGCAGTATTTT. The V and J genes are TRBV7-9 and TRBJ2-3, with D maybe TRBD2 (5 bases). Per germline, CDR1 SEHNR and CDR2 FQNEAQ (reference sequence). This CDR3 has 13 residues. With 2 bases removed from V and 2 bases from J, the gap between germline ends came to 5 bases.

The chain uses TRBV19 and TRBJ2-1, with a possible D match to TRBD2 (7 bases). The CDR3 has 16 amino acids. The V and J ends lost 3 bases and 4 bases respectively, with 16 bases between them. CDR1 LNHDA and CDR2 SQIVND come from the germline V gene (reference sequence). This CDR3 reads CASSIGRGALYNEQFF. The DNA for the CDR3 is TGTGCCAGTAGTATTGGGAGGGGGGCCTTATACAATGAGCAGTTCTTC.

This sequence joins TRBV29-1 and TRBJ2-7, with a tentative D call TRBD1 (6 bases). The V gene's germline CDR1 is SQVTM and CDR2 ANQGSEA. With 7 bases removed from V and 4 bases from J, the gap between germline ends came to 14 bases. This CDR3 contains 12 residues. The CDR3: CSGSQGNYEQYF. The CDR3 nucleotides read TGCAGCGGATCACAGGGCAATTACGAGCAGTACTTC.

The chain joins TRBV9 to TRBJ2-3; 16 positions match TRBD2. The CDR3 is made up of 19 amino acids. CDR1 is SGDLS and CDR2 is YYNGEE in the germline V gene. V lost 0 bases to trimming and J lost 6 bases; unmatched junction nucleotides: 10. In DNA, the CDR3 is TGTGCCAGCAGCGTAGCTTCCGGGACTAGCGGGGGGGTGTGGGATACGCAGTATTTT. Its protein is CASSVASGTSGGVWDTQYF.

The J gene is TRBJ1-5, the V gene TRBV6-1; no definite D call. The CDR3 length is 13 residues. In germline, CDR1 is MNHNS, CDR2 SASEGT. Trimming pared 5 bases from V and 8 bases from J, leaving 13 bases between. The CDR3 DNA reads TGTGCCAGCAGTCCCGGGCCCCCGAAGCCCCAGCATTTT. Translating it yields CASSPGPPKPQHF.

The J gene is TRBJ1-6, the V gene TRBV6-5; TRBD1 aligns across 7 bases. V trimming: 2 bases; J trimming: 6 bases; junction bases outside the gene matches: 1. This CDR3 is built from 14 residues. Germline V gene lookup returns CDR1 MNHEY and CDR2 SVGAGI. The CDR3 protein is CASSYQGGNSPLHF. The CDR3 DNA reads TGTGCCAGCAGTTACCAGGGGGGTAATTCACCCCTCCACTTT.

The chain uses TRBV13 and TRBJ2-7; no clear D gene. CDR3 length: 14 residues. The V gene's germline CDR1 is PRHDT and CDR2 FYEKMQ (reference sequence). The ends were cut back, 1 base at V and 5 bases at J, with 12 bases in the middle. CDR3 coding DNA: TGTGCCAGCAGCTTAGAGGGCAGGAGAAACGAGCAGTACGTC. Protein product: CASSLEGRRNEQYV.

J is TRBJ1-2 and V is TRBV6-1; perhaps TRBD1 as D (5 bases). Germline assignment: CDR1 MNHNS and CDR2 SASEGT. The V end lost 3 bases, the J end lost 3 bases, and 11 bases lay between the germline ends. The CDR3 is 14 residues long. The CDR3 bases are TGTGCCAGCAGTGATGTTGAGGGGTACTATGGCTACACCTTC. This encodes CASSDVEGYYGYTF.

The chain joins TRBV7-3 to TRBJ2-2; possible D gene TRBD1, 6 bases. Germline V gene lookup returns CDR1 SGHTA and CDR2 FQGTGA. Trimming cost V 4 bases and J 0 bases, with 15 bases left between them. There are 17 residues in the CDR3. Written as DNA, the CDR3 is TGTGCCAGCAGCTCCGCCCCCGGACAGACGAACACCGGGGAGCTGTTTTTT. This codes for CASSSAPGQTNTGELFF.

The chain couples TRBV7-9 to TRBJ1-2; TRBD1 aligns across 10 bases. This CDR3 region has 16 residues. The junction had 8 bases not matched to a gene; V was cut back by 2 bases and J by 5 bases. Germline V gives CDR1 SEHNR, CDR2 FQNEAQ (reference sequence). Here the CDR3 reads CASSLIGDRGSYGYTF. The CDR3 region has the DNA TGTGCCAGCAGCTTAATCGGGGACAGGGGATCTTATGGCTACACCTTC.

The chain has TRBV2 and TRBJ2-5; TRBD2 agrees at 9 bases. V shed 2 bases and J 4 bases; nucleotides not matched to a gene: 5. The germline gives CDR1 SNHLY, CDR2 FYNNEI. This CDR3 is 15 amino acids long. CDR3 nucleotides: TGTGCCAGCAGTGAATCGGCGGGGGGGATAGAGACCCAGTACTTC. This gives the protein CASSESAGGIETQYF.

J is TRBJ2-3 and V is TRBV5-4; D perhaps matches TRBD2 (5 bases). CDR1 and CDR2 (germline): SGHNT, YYREEE (reference sequence). V was cut by 0 bases and J by 7 bases, with 6 bases left in between. CDR3 length: 12 residues. CDR3 bases: TGTGCCAGCAGCTTGGGGGAGAATACGCAGTATTTT. Encoded protein: CASSLGENTQYF.

The table lists this clone with a few counts. The chain is built from TRBV6-6 and TRBJ2-3, with D unresolved. The CDR3 runs to 13 residues. V lost 0 bases to trimming and J lost 6 bases, with 7 bases between them. The germline V gene has CDR1 MNHNY and CDR2 SVGAGI (reference sequence). This CDR3 reads CASSYSSADTQYF. In DNA form, the CDR3 reads TGTGCCAGCAGTTACTCCTCGGCCGATACGCAGTATTTT.

The rearrangement links TRBV27 to TRBJ2-1, with 9 bases that match TRBD1. The CDR3 is 20 amino acids. Germline V gene sequence: CDR1 MNHEY, CDR2 SMNVEV (reference sequence). Trimming took 3 bases from V and 5 from J; bases not matched to a gene: 20. The CDR3 DNA is TGTGCCAGCAGTTTCTCTCCATATACTCTCGACAGGGGGAATGACAATGAGCAGTTCTTC. Protein: CASSFSPYTLDRGNDNEQFF.

V usage is TRBV10-3 and J usage is TRBJ1-4; D ambiguous. CDR1 is ENHRY, CDR2 SYGVKD, per germline. The V end lost 3 bases, the J end lost 8 bases, and 16 bases lay between the germline ends. The CDR3 sequence is 15 residues long. The CDR3 DNA sequence: TGTGCCATCAGTGACAGGATCGGACCCTTCGAAAAACTGTTTTTT. Protein: CAISDRIGPFEKLFF.

This sequence joins TRBV7-9 and TRBJ2-7; TRBD2 is a possible D gene (6 bases). Germline V gives CDR1 SEHNR, CDR2 FQNEAQ (reference sequence). There are 16 residues in the CDR3. Trimming took off 1 base at V and 3 bases at J, with 16 bases between the two ends. CDR3 coding DNA: TGTGCCAGCAGCTTAGTTACCGGGACTTCGAACTACGAGCAGTACTTC. Translating it yields CASSLVTGTSNYEQYF.